This T cell receptor beta chain was retrieved from a study of cytomegalovirus exposure and HLA in healthy donors. Study as a whole: The roughly 120 validation repertoires, a later analysis reported, used the same platform as the 666 repertoires from the first cohort.

V lost 5 bases and J lost 7, with 15 bases in between. In germline, CDR1 is SGHAT, CDR2 FQNNGV. The CDR3 spans 14 residues. Data came from immunoSEQ multiplex PCR; TCRdb stores just in-frame clones and leaves some out. In the table there are over 250,000 clones, about 86% of which are singletons. Sequencing input: PBMCs. The rearrangement joins TRBV11-2 to TRBJ1-5; the D is unclear. The receptor was derived from a woman aged 18-30 years in good health and CMV-seronegative. This chain's CDR3 is CASSMDGGEQPQHF. In DNA form, the CDR3 reads TGTGCCAGCAGCATGGACGGAGGAGAACAGCCCCAGCATTTT.